This entry features one T cell receptor (beta chain) sequence. Trimming removed 5 bases from V and 4 bases from J; junction bases left unmatched: 10. Germline CDR1 MNHEY, CDR2 SVGAGI. This CDR3 comprises 15 residues. In the original processing: Amplification of reference gene primers was used by the study to estimate nucleated cell counts. The repertoire was sequenced with immunoSEQ multiplex PCR; TCRdb's copy has only in-frame clones and lacks some. D and trimming come from the DNA, and the V and J calls and clone size come from that table. The sample includes 65,000 to 70,000 clones, 84% seen only once; the top ten take roughly 4.5%. These data are taken from a study of blood T cell repertoires in COVID-19. Study-level background: From the United States, Italy and Spain came samples of acute and convalescent COVID-19.

The chain joins TRBV6-5 to TRBJ1-1; 7 positions agree with TRBD1. Sequencing was performed on peripheral blood. This clonotype was obtained from a woman aged 55-75 years with acute or convalescent COVID-19. The CDR3 sequence is CASSKRGGLGTEAFF. The DNA of the CDR3 is TGTGCCAGCAGTAAAAGAGGGGGCCTGGGCACTGAAGCTTTCTTT.